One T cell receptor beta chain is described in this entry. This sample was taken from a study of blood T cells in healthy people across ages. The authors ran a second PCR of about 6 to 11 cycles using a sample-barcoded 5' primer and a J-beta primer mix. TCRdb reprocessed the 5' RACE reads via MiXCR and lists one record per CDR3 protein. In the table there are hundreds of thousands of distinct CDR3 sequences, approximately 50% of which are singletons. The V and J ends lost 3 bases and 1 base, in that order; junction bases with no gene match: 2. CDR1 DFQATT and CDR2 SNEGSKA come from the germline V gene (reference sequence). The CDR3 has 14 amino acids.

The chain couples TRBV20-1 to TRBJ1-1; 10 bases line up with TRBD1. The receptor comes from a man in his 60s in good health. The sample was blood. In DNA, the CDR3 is TGCAGTGCTAGGGGACAGGGGCCGAACACTGAAGCTTTCTTT. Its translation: CSARGQGPNTEAFF.